This T cell receptor (beta chain) comes out of a study of blood T cells in healthy people across ages. Overall study findings and caveats: The unknown donor CMV status may have confounded expanded clonotype changes.

The CDR3 is 17 residues long. Germline V gene lookup returns CDR1 DFQATT and CDR2 SNEGSKA (reference sequence). V lost 1 base, J lost 1 base, and 8 bases stayed unmatched. The study drew donors from healthy Caucasian individuals in Russia aged roughly 6 to 90. No fewer than 5.5 micrograms of total RNA were isolated from every sample. A second about 6 to 12 cycle PCR used barcoded and J-beta primers. TCRdb reanalysed the 5' RACE reads using MiXCR and keeps one entry per CDR3 protein. The table lists roughly 1.9 million distinct CDR3 sequences, roughly two fifths of them singletons. There are a few counts of this clonotype. Antigen unknown.

The clonotype originates from a human donor in good health. The chain combines TRBV20-1 with TRBJ2-3; TRBD2 aligns across 10 bases. Sequenced sample: blood. As DNA, the CDR3 is TGCAGTGCTAGAGTCCCTGGACTAGCGGCCCGCACAGATACGCAGTATTTT. Translation gives CSARVPGLAARTDTQYF.